Sequencing of this T cell receptor (beta chain) was carried out in a study of PD-1 blockade in classical Hodgkin lymphoma (TCRdb year 2020). A note on the overall study: Nivolumab dosing was 3 mg/kg intravenously every 2 weeks, continuing until either disease progression or unacceptable toxicity. The study used CyTOF and TCR beta sequencing to define a peripheral blood immune signature of response to PD-1 blockade in classical Hodgkin lymphoma.

Cut back by 5 bases and 3 bases, the V and J ends lie 11 bases apart. Reading the germline V gene gives CDR1 MDHEN and CDR2 SYDVKM. CDR3 length: 14 amino acids, cysteine to phenylalanine. Solely the CDR3 DNA is kept, with 42 bases framed from the first base. The meaning of the sample's time point label: cycle 4 day 1 (C4D1), after less than seven weeks of nivolumab. Every trial patient had relapsed after autologous stem cell transplantation, and cohorts A, B and C differed in prior brentuximab vedotin exposure. The trial cohort included 55 to 65 patients with relapsed/refractory classical Hodgkin lymphoma, and each patient had a best overall response of complete response, partial response or progressive disease. Single-agent nivolumab was administered to trial patients in the multi-cohort phase II CheckMate 205 trial. An independent review committee assessed best overall response by applying the 2007 International Working Group response criteria. PBMCs from the trial were collected at three points: immediately before nivolumab initiation (C1D1), and during therapy at cycle 2 day 1 and cycle 4 day 1. Peripheral blood was collected in 8 mL Vacutainer Cell Preparation Tubes, from which PBMCs were isolated by centrifugation and then cryopreserved.

The Qiagen DNeasy kit was used to extract genomic DNA from unsorted PBMCs and from the negatively selected CD4+ and CD8+ fractions. Using primers that anneal to V and J segments, immunoSEQ multiplex PCR amplified the TCR beta CDR3 regions. Amplification bias was minimized using a synthetic immune receptor repertoire, and residual bias was removed computationally after sequencing. The paper's processing steps were these. Repertoire diversity was quantified as the Shannon entropy index using custom Python scripts. The unsorted, CD4+ and CD8+ repertoires were each analyzed separately, with the exception of combined analyses, where CD4+ and CD8+ sequences were merged in silico. Clonal expansion was defined as at least a 2-fold frequency increase after treatment relative to C1D1, with a pseudocount of 0.5 for undetected baseline clones. Singleton clones were defined as clones with 0 or 1 copy at C1D1, and non-singleton clones were defined as clones with 2 or more copies. Clones expanded in unsorted samples were labelled as CD4+, CD8+ or unknown by matching protein sequences in sorted samples from the same patient. Wilcoxon tests on paired samples were used to test diversity changes from C1D1 to C4D1. TCRdb carries this immuneACCESS record with in-frame sequences only. Its versions omit some clonotypes, under half of them owing to an unresolved V gene in the studies checked, with the rest unexplained. That table furnishes V, J and clone size, whereas the DNA furnished D and trimming. Recorded for this sample are 35,000 to 50,000 clones; 60% to 70% of them occurred a single time. Of the sample, 3% to 4% falls within the top ten clones.

What the work shows at the level of the full study, not this receptor alone: Newly diagnosed patients were reported to have lower baseline TCR diversity than healthy donors, and relapsed/refractory patients were reported to have lower baseline TCR diversity still. The study covered only a single clinical trial cohort, and the causes of the repertoire differences, possibly disease activity or prior therapy, were still not defined. Trial patients with a complete response had baseline diversity similar to that of newly diagnosed patients, while partial responders and progressors had significantly lower diversity. Lower diversity was seen in patients whose nivolumab began less than 1 year after ASCT, and these patients were left out of later analyses so that immune reconstitution would not confound the results. A significant rise by C4D1 was seen in CD4+ but not CD8+ TCR diversity (p=0.0027 vs p=0.16), with the rise being most apparent in complete responders (p=0.02).

As for this clone: Its target antigen remains unknown. It has no much larger one-base neighbor in the sample; base qualities were not kept.

The source material was peripheral blood mononuclear cells (PBMCs), sampled before the fourth cycle of nivolumab. The chain links TRBV28 with TRBJ1-5, with TRBD1 perhaps the D gene, on 5 matching bases. This clonotype was sampled from a human donor with classical Hodgkin lymphoma. The DNA is TGTGCCAGCAGTAGAGCCGGGACCAATCAGCCCCAGCATTTT. Its amino acids are CASSRAGTNQPQHF.